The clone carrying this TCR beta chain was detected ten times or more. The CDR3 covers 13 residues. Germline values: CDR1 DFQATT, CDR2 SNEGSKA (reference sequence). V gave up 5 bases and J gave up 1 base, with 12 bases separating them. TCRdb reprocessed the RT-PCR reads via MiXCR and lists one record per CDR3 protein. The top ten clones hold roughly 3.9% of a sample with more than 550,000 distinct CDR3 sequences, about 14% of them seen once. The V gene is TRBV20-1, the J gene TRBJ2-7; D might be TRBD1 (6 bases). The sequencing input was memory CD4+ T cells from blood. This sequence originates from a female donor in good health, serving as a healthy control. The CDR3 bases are TGCAGTGCTGTCCAGGGGTTTTCCTACGAGCAGTACTTC. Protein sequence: CSAVQGFSYEQYF.